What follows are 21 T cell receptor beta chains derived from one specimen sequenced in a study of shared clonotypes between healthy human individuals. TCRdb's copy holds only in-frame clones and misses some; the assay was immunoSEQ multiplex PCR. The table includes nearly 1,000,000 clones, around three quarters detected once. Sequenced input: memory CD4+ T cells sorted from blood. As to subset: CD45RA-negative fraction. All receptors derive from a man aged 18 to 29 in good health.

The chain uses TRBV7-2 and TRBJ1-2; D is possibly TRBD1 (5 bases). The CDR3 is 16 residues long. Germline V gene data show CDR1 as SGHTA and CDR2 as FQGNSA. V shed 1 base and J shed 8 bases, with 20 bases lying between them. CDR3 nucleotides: TGTGCCAGCAGCTTAGTATCCGGCGGGGGTAGCTTCGGCTACACCTTC. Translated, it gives CASSLVSGGGSFGYTF.

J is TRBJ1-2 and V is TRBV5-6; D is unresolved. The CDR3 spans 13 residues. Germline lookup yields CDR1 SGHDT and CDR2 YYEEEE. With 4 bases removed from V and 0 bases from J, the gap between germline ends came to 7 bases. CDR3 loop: CASSPDANYGYTF. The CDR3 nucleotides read TGTGCCAGCAGCCCAGACGCTAACTATGGCTACACCTTC.

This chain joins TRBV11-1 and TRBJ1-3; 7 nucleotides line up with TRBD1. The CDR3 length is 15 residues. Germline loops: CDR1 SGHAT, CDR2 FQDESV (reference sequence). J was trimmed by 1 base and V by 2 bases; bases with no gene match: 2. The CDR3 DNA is TGTGCCAGCAGCTTAAAGGGGGCTTCTGGAAACACCATATATTTT. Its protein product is CASSLKGASGNTIYF.

CDR3 in DNA: TGTGCCAGCAGTCTGTGGGGGGAGAATCAGCCCCAGCATTTT. This gives the protein CASSLWGENQPQHF. The gene calls are TRBV28 and TRBJ1-5, with D possibly TRBD1 on 5 matching bases. Germline CDR1 is MDHEN and CDR2 is SYDVKM. The CDR3 sequence is 14 residues long. Trimming cost V 5 bases and J 4 bases, with 12 bases left between them.

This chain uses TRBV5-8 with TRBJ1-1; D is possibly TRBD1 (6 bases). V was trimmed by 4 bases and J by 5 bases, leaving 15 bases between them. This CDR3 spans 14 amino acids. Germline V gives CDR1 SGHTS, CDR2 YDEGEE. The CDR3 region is CASSAFGGRTEAFF. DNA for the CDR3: TGTGCCAGCAGCGCGTTTGGGGGGCGGACTGAAGCTTTCTTT.

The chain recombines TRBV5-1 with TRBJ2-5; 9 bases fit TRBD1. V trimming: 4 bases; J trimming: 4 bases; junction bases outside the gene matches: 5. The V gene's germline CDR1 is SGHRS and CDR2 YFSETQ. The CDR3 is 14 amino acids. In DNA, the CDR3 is TGCGCCAGCAGCACAACAGGGGGCCGAGAGACCCAGTACTTC. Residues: CASSTTGGRETQYF.

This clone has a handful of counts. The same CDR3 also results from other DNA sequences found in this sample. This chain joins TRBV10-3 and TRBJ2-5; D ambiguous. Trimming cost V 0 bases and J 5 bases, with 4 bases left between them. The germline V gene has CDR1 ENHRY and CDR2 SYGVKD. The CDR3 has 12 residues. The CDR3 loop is CAISESRETQYF. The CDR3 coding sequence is TGTGCCATCAGTGAGTCTAGGGAGACCCAGTACTTC.

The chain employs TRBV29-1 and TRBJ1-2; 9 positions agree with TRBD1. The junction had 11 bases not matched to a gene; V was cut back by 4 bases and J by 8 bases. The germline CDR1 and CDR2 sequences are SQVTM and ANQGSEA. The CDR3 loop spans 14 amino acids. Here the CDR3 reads CSVVGQGSLQGYTF. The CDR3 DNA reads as TGCAGCGTTGTGGGACAGGGTAGTCTACAGGGCTACACCTTC. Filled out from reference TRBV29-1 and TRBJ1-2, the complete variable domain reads SAVISQKPSRDICQRGTSLTIQCQVDSQVTMMFWYRQQPGQSLTLIATANQGSEATYESGFVIDKFPISRPNLTFSTLTVSNMSPEDSSIYLCSVVGQGSLQGYTFGSGTRLTVV.

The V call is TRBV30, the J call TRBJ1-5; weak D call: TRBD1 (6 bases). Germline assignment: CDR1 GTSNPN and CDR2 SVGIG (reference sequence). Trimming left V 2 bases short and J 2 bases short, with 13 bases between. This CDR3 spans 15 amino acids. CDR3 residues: CAWSLPRQGNQPQHF. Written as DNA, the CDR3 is TGTGCCTGGAGTCTCCCGAGACAGGGCAATCAGCCCCAGCATTTT.

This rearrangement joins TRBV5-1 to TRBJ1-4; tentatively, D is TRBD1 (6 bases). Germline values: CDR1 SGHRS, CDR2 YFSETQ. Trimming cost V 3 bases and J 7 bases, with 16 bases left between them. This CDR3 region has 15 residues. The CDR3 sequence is CASSWAGTYGEKLFF. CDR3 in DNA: TGCGCCAGCAGCTGGGCTGGGACATACGGTGAAAAACTGTTTTTT.

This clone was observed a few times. In DNA form, the CDR3 reads TGCGCCAGCAGCTTGGTCGCGACTAGCGGGAGGGCTGAGCAGTTCTTC. The encoded protein is CASSLVATSGRAEQFF. The chain uses TRBV5-1 and TRBJ2-1; 14 bases match TRBD2. Germline CDR1 is SGHRS and CDR2 is YFSETQ. This CDR3 has 16 amino acids. The trim removed 0 bases at V and 9 bases at J, leaving 5 bases unmatched. The complete variable domain, with remaining parts taken from reference TRBV5-1 and TRBJ2-1, reads KAGVTQTPRYLIKTRGQQVTLSCSPISGHRSVSWYQQTPGQGLQFLFEYFSETQRNKGNFPGRFSGRQFSNSRSEMNVSTLELGDSALYLCASSLVATSGRAEQFFGPGTRLTVL.

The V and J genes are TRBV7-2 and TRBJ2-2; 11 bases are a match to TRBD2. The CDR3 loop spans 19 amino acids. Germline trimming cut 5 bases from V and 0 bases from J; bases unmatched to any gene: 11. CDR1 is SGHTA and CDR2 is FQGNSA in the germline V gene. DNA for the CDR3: TGTGCCAGCAGCCGGGGCTTGGGACTAGCGGCCTCGAACACCGGGGAGCTGTTTTTT. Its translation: CASSRGLGLAASNTGELFF.

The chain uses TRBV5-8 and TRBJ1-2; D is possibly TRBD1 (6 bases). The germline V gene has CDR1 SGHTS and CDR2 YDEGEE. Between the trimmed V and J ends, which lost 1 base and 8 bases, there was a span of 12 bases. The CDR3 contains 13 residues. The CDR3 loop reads CASSLRVQGGYTF. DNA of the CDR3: TGTGCCAGCAGCTTGCGGGTCCAGGGGGGCTACACCTTC.

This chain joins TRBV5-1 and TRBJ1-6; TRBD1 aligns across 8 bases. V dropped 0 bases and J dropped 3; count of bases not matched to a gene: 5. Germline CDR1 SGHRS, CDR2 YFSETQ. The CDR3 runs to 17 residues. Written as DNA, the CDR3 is TGCGCCAGCAGCTTGGGCCTACAGGGGGGCTATAATTCACCCCTCCACTTT. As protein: CASSLGLQGGYNSPLHF.

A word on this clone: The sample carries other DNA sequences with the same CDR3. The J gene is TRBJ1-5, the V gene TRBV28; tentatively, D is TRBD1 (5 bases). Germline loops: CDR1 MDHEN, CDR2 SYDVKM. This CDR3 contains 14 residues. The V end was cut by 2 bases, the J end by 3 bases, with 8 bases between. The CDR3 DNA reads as TGTGCCAGCAGTTTAGGAGGGGTCAATCAGCCCCAGCATTTT. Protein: CASSLGGVNQPQHF.

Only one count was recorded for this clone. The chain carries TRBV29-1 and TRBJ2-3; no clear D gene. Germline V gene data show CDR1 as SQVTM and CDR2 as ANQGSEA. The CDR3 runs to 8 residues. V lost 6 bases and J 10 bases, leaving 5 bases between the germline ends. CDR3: CSVGPQYF. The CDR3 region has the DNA TGCAGCGTAGGGCCGCAGTATTTT.

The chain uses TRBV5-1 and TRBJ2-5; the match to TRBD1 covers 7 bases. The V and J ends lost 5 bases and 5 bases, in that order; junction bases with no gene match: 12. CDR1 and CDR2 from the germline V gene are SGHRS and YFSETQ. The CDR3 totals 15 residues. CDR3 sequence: CASSTRDRSLETQYF. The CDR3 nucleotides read TGCGCCAGCAGTACCCGGGACAGAAGTTTGGAGACCCAGTACTTC. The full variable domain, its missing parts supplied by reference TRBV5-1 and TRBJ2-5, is KAGVTQTPRYLIKTRGQQVTLSCSPISGHRSVSWYQQTPGQGLQFLFEYFSETQRNKGNFPGRFSGRQFSNSRSEMNVSTLELGDSALYLCASSTRDRSLETQYFGPGTRLLVL.

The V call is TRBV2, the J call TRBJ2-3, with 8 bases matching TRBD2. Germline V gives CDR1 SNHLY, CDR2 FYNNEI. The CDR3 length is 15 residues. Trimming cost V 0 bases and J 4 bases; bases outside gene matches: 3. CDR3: CASSEALAGADTQYF. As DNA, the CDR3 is TGTGCCAGCAGTGAAGCCCTAGCGGGCGCAGATACGCAGTATTTT. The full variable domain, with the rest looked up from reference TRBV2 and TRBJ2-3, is EPEVTQTPSHQVTQMGQEVILRCVPISNHLYFYWYRQILGQKVEFLVSFYNNEISEKSEIFDDQFSVERPDGSNFTLKIRSTKLEDSAMYFCASSEALAGADTQYFGPGTRLTVL.

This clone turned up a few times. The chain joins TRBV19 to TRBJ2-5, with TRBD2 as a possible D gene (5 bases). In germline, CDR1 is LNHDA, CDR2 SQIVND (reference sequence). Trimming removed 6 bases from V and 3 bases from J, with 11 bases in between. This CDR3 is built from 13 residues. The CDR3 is CASRDGGKETQYF. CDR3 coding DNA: TGTGCCAGTAGGGATGGAGGCAAAGAGACCCAGTACTTC.

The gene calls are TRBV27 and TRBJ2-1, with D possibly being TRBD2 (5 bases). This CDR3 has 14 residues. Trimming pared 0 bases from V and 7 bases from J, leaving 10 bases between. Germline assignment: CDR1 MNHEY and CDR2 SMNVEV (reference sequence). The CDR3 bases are TGTGCCAGCAGTTTATCGCGGGTTGAAAATGAGCAGTTCTTC. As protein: CASSLSRVENEQFF.

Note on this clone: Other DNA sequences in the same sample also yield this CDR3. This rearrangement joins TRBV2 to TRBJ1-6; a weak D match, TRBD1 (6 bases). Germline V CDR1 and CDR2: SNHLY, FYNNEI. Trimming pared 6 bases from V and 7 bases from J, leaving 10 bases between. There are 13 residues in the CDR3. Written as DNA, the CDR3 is TGTGCCAGCAGAGGGGGAGGGAATTCACCCCTCCACTTT. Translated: CASRGGGNSPLHF. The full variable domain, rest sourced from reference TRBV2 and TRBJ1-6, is EPEVTQTPSHQVTQMGQEVILRCVPISNHLYFYWYRQILGQKVEFLVSFYNNEISEKSEIFDDQFSVERPDGSNFTLKIRSTKLEDSAMYFCASRGGGNSPLHFGNGTRLTVT.